This T cell receptor beta chain was obtained from a study of blood T cell repertoires in COVID-19. In the study overall: From T cells, B-cell-depleted T cells, or PBMCs came the material, which was cDNA or gDNA.

Libraries were prepared by immunoSEQ multiplex PCR; TCRdb keeps only in-frame clonotypes and omits some of them. The sample yields about 170,000 clones, around 72% seen once. The CDR3 sequence is 16 residues long. V lost 0 bases to trimming and J lost 2 bases, with 14 bases between them. Germline V gene sequence: CDR1 SGHKS, CDR2 YYEKEE (reference sequence). The chain recombines TRBV5-5 with TRBJ2-5; D is ambiguous. The sequenced sample consisted of peripheral blood. This clonotype was sampled from a woman of 80 years or more with acute or convalescent COVID-19. Here the CDR3 reads CASSLGWRDGQETQYF. CDR3 sequence (DNA): TGTGCCAGCAGCTTGGGGTGGAGAGACGGACAAGAGACCCAGTACTTC.